The T cell receptor (beta chain) described here comes from a study of blood T cell repertoires in COVID-19. Study-level information: Samples taken during acute and convalescent COVID-19 were collected in the United States, Italy and Spain. In each case, the material was cDNA or gDNA derived from T cells, B-cell-depleted T cells, or PBMCs.

Authors' analysis steps: Quantification of nucleated cells was approximated via reference gene primer amplification. TCRdb keeps only in-frame clones here, not all; method: immunoSEQ multiplex PCR. The V and J calls and the clone size are those of that table, but D and trimming were determined from the DNA. The sample yields 200,000 to 250,000 clones, around 80% seen once. The CDR3 has 14 residues. Unmatched junction bases numbered 3, after V lost 4 bases and J lost 6 bases. Germline values: CDR1 LNHDA, CDR2 SQIVND (reference sequence). The clonotype was recovered from an older woman who had recovered from COVID-19. The rearrangement links TRBV19 to TRBJ1-6, with 7 bases lining up with TRBD1. The sequenced sample was peripheral blood. The CDR3 loop is CASSRGQSNSPLHF. In DNA, the CDR3 is TGTGCCAGTAGTAGGGGACAGAGTAATTCACCCCTCCACTTT.